Below, 23 T cell receptor beta chains from the same sample are listed, as sequenced in a study of CD8 T cells in ankylosing spondylitis. One entry per CDR3 protein, called by TCRdb with MiXCR from the 5' RACE reads. The data contain about 340,000 distinct CDR3 sequences, roughly 14% of them singletons. The sample was blood, either unsorted or a sorted T cell fraction (not recorded which). The source of these receptors is a male donor with ankylosing spondylitis or in good health (not recorded which).

This clonotype was observed a few times. The rearrangement uses TRBV2 and TRBJ2-2, with 7 bases that match TRBD2. J gave up 5 bases and V 3 bases, and 6 bases lay outside the gene matches. CDR1 SNHLY and CDR2 FYNNEI come from the germline V gene. The CDR3 is made up of 15 amino acids. The CDR3 DNA sequence: TGTGCCAGCAGTGAGGCTAGCGGAATAACCGGGGAGCTGTTTTTT. Translating gives CASSEASGITGELFF.

The table lists this clonotype with a few counts. The chain recombines TRBV9 with TRBJ1-5; 7 bases are a match to TRBD1. This CDR3 has 15 amino acids. Germline V lookup: CDR1 SGDLS, CDR2 YYNGEE. The V gene end was trimmed by 3 bases and the J gene end by 3 bases; junction bases not matched to a gene: 6. CDR3 loop: CASSGTDRVNQPQHF. CDR3 in DNA: TGTGCCAGCAGCGGAACAGACAGGGTCAATCAGCCCCAGCATTTT.

This clonotype appeared a few times. This chain links TRBV6-1 with TRBJ1-6; 7 bases map to TRBD1. The germline CDR1 and CDR2 sequences are MNHNS and SASEGT. V trimming: 4 bases; J trimming: 9 bases; junction bases outside the gene matches: 12. The CDR3 sequence is 16 residues long. The CDR3 spells CASSGLRGDRSSPLHF. The CDR3 coding sequence is TGTGCCAGCAGTGGGCTCAGGGGGGATCGGAGTTCACCCCTCCACTTT.

The V call is TRBV4-1, the J call TRBJ2-2; perhaps TRBD1 as D (6 bases). The CDR3 has 16 residues. CDR1 MGHRA and CDR2 YSYEKL come from the germline V gene. V gave up 5 bases and J gave up 1 base, with 14 bases separating them. The CDR3 protein is CASSNDPTGNTGELFF. In DNA, the CDR3 is TGCGCCAGCAGCAACGACCCGACAGGGAACACCGGGGAGCTGTTTTTT.

The chain couples TRBV3-1 to TRBJ2-7; D remains unclear. V was shortened by 1 base and J by 1 base, with 8 bases between the two germline ends. This CDR3 is 14 amino acids long. The germline CDR1 and CDR2 sequences are LGHDT and YNNKEL (reference sequence). The DNA for the CDR3 is TGTGCCAGCAGCCAAGTTCAGCCTTCCTACGAGCAGTACTTC. Amino acids: CASSQVQPSYEQYF.

Only a few counts were recorded for this clonotype. The V gene is TRBV6-2 or TRBV6-3, the J gene TRBJ1-1; D is ambiguous. The V gene's germline CDR1 is MNHEY and CDR2 SVGEGT. Between the trimmed V and J ends, which lost 4 bases and 7 bases, there was a span of 10 bases. This CDR3 is built from 12 residues. CDR3 in amino acids: CASSLNRFEAFF. As DNA, the CDR3 is TGTGCCAGCAGTTTAAACAGATTTGAAGCTTTCTTT.

The gene calls are TRBV5-1 and TRBJ2-7; D is ambiguous. V lost 5 bases and J 3 bases, leaving 15 bases between the germline ends. The CDR3 runs to 14 residues. Looked up from germline, CDR1 is SGHRS and CDR2 is YFSETQ. This CDR3 reads CASRKDVWYYEQYF. CDR3 DNA sequence: TGCGCCAGCAGAAAGGACGTCTGGTACTACGAGCAGTACTTC.

This sequence joins TRBV12-3 or TRBV12-4 and TRBJ1-2; no definite D call. The CDR3 length is 13 residues. The V end was cut by 7 bases, the J end by 7 bases, with 16 bases between. The CDR3 sequence: CASTPAGVGGYTF. CDR3 DNA sequence: TGTGCCAGCACCCCGGCGGGAGTGGGTGGCTACACCTTC.

This clonotype was observed once. V usage is TRBV5-8 and J usage is TRBJ1-6; the D gene is possibly TRBD1 (5 bases). The CDR3 has 16 amino acids. Trimming removed 2 bases at V and 9 bases at J, with 18 bases between. Germline assignment: CDR1 SGHTS and CDR2 YDEGEE. DNA of the CDR3: TGTGCCAGCAGCTTAGCCGGGAGGGACCGTGGTTCACCCCTCCACTTT. It translates to CASSLAGRDRGSPLHF.

This clonotype was detected ten times or more. J is TRBJ1-1 and V is TRBV24-1, with D perhaps TRBD1 (6 bases). The CDR3 contains 14 residues. Trimming took off 0 bases at V and 4 bases at J, with 8 bases between the two ends. Germline V gene lookup returns CDR1 KGHDR and CDR2 SFDVKD. Written as DNA, the CDR3 is TGTGCCACCAGTGATTTGCGGGGGGCCACTGAAGCTTTCTTT. Amino acid sequence: CATSDLRGATEAFF.

J is TRBJ2-3 and V is TRBV6-5; possibly TRBD2 for D (5 bases). Trimming cost V 4 bases and J 0 bases, with 11 bases left between them. Germline V gene sequence: CDR1 MNHEY, CDR2 SVGAGI. This CDR3 has 15 residues. The CDR3 bases are TGTGCCAGCAGTTCTACTTGGACTAGCACAGATACGCAGTATTTT. It encodes CASSSTWTSTDTQYF.

This sequence joins TRBV27 and TRBJ2-7; TRBD1 matches 7 bases. This CDR3 has 14 amino acids. Per germline, CDR1 MNHEY and CDR2 SMNVEV (reference sequence). The V segment lost 9 bases and the J segment 3 bases; nucleotides outside the gene matches: 11. CDR3 amino acids: CASRRAGGVYEQYF. The CDR3 region has the DNA TGTGCCAGTCGCAGGGCAGGGGGTGTCTACGAGCAGTACTTC.

The gene calls are TRBV5-1 and TRBJ1-1; D is unclear. This CDR3 contains 15 residues. Trimming shortened V by 1 base and J by 1 base, and 11 bases separated the two germline ends. Germline CDR1 SGHRS, CDR2 YFSETQ. CDR3 region: CASSLKTRSNTEAFF. In DNA, the CDR3 is TGCGCCAGCAGCTTGAAAACAAGGTCGAACACTGAAGCTTTCTTT.

This clonotype was seen only a few times. The rearrangement links TRBV7-8 to TRBJ1-5; D perhaps matches TRBD1 (6 bases). This CDR3 spans 12 amino acids. Germline CDR1 and CDR2: SGHVS and FQNEAQ. V was trimmed by 7 bases and J by 3 bases, leaving 7 bases between them. The CDR3 DNA sequence: TGTGCCAGCAAGGGGGTCAATCAGCCCCAGCATTTT. This sequence encodes CASKGVNQPQHF.

The rearrangement uses TRBV6-1 and TRBJ1-5; TRBD1 might be the D (5 bases). The CDR3 covers 16 residues. V gave up 6 bases and J gave up 0 bases, with 15 bases separating them. Germline V CDR1 and CDR2: MNHNS, SASEGT. DNA of the CDR3: TGTGCCAGCAGGCCCGACAGAATCTATAGCAATCAGCCCCAGCATTTT. This translates into CASRPDRIYSNQPQHF.

Only a few counts were recorded for this clonotype. The chain recombines TRBV3-1 with TRBJ2-7; no reliable D call. The V gene lost 2 bases and the J gene lost 6 bases, with 5 bases spanning the gap. Germline CDR1 is LGHDT and CDR2 is YNNKEL (reference sequence). CDR3 length: 11 residues. The CDR3 sequence: CASSQRSEQYF. The CDR3 DNA reads as TGTGCCAGCAGCCAACGGTCCGAGCAGTACTTC.

This clonotype was counted many times. V gene TRBV12-3 or TRBV12-4 combines with J gene TRBJ2-7; D gene uncertain. CDR3 size: 11 residues. V lost 5 bases, J lost 7 bases, and 9 bases lay in between. The CDR3 loop reads CASSLSREQYF. The DNA for the CDR3 is TGTGCCAGCAGTCTCTCCAGGGAGCAGTACTTC.

This chain uses TRBV20-1 with TRBJ2-7, with TRBD1 matching 8 bases. V shed 0 bases and J 5 bases; nucleotides not matched to a gene: 12. CDR1 is DFQATT and CDR2 is SNEGSKA in the germline V gene (reference sequence). There are 16 residues in the CDR3. This CDR3 is CSARDVAGLTGDEQYF. In DNA, the CDR3 is TGCAGTGCTAGAGACGTCGCGGGCCTGACAGGGGACGAGCAGTACTTC.

This clonotype was seen at least ten times. The chain carries TRBV5-1 and TRBJ2-7, with D unresolved. The V gene lost 0 bases and the J gene lost 3 bases, with 7 bases spanning the gap. The germline CDR1 and CDR2 sequences are SGHRS and YFSETQ. The CDR3 sequence is 13 residues long. The CDR3 sequence: CASSLAGYYEQYF. CDR3 coding DNA: TGCGCCAGCAGCTTGGCCGGCTACTACGAGCAGTACTTC.

The chain links TRBV12-3 or TRBV12-4 to TRBJ2-7, with D maybe TRBD2 (5 bases). V lost 3 bases to trimming and J lost 0 bases, with 9 bases between them. The CDR3 is made up of 14 amino acids. The chain's CDR3 is CASSFKRSSYEQYF. DNA for the CDR3: TGTGCCAGCAGTTTTAAGCGGAGCTCCTACGAGCAGTACTTC.

The chain is built from TRBV5-6 and TRBJ2-3; 9 nucleotides align to TRBD2. CDR1 and CDR2 from the germline V gene are SGHDT and YYEEEE. J gave up 0 bases and V 4 bases, and 6 bases lay outside the gene matches. The CDR3 is made up of 16 amino acids. CDR3 region: CASSGIAGESTDTQYF. In DNA, the CDR3 is TGTGCCAGCAGCGGAATAGCGGGGGAGAGCACAGATACGCAGTATTTT.

This clonotype has at least ten counts. The chain uses TRBV15 and TRBJ1-4; D gene unclear. The germline gives CDR1 LNHNV, CDR2 YYDKDF (reference sequence). This CDR3 spans 13 amino acids. Deletions cut 3 bases from V and 5 bases from J, with 7 bases between. The CDR3 DNA follows: TGTGCCACCAGCAGGGCTGGCAATGAAAAACTGTTTTTT. Protein: CATSRAGNEKLFF.

The chain carries TRBV6-6 and TRBJ2-7; 10 bases match TRBD1. The CDR3 totals 13 residues. Unmatched junction bases numbered 8, after V lost 4 bases and J lost 11 bases. The germline V gene encodes CDR1 MNHNY and CDR2 SVGAGI (reference sequence). CDR3 residues: CASSSTGGPGKYF. Written as DNA, the CDR3 is TGTGCCAGCAGTTCGACAGGGGGCCCGGGAAAGTACTTC.